This TCR beta chain was sequenced for a study of T cell repertoires in cytomegalovirus infection. About the research overall: It can be stated that public TCR beta signatures indicated CMV infection as well as a matching HLA type. Whole-study findings and limits: Totalled public TCR beta family frequency picked out people who carried CMV plus the relevant HLA. Dominating the ex vivo response were TCR beta clonotypes that were CMV-specific and HLA-C-restricted.

This CDR3 region has 16 residues. V lost 0 bases and J lost 8; bases outside the gene matches: 7. Germline V gene data show CDR1 as LGHNA and CDR2 as YSLEER. This clonotype was seen more than once but under ten times. What it binds is unknown. Via MiXCR, TCRdb re-called the reads, giving one row per CDR3 protein. This sample has 900,000 to 950,000 distinct CDR3 sequences; roughly a third occur once, and the top ten carry around an eighth. V usage is TRBV4-3 and J usage is TRBJ1-4; 9 bases map to TRBD1. The sequence was collected from a human donor in good health (CMV status not recorded). Some clones in this sample may be carry-over from other donors' samples. The material was cultured CD8+ T cells from PBMCs, obtained from culture after CMV antigen stimulation. CDR3 sequence (DNA): TGCGCCAGCAGCCAAGATGGGACAGGGTTTCCGGAAAAACTGTTTTTT. Translation: CASSQDGTGFPEKLFF.